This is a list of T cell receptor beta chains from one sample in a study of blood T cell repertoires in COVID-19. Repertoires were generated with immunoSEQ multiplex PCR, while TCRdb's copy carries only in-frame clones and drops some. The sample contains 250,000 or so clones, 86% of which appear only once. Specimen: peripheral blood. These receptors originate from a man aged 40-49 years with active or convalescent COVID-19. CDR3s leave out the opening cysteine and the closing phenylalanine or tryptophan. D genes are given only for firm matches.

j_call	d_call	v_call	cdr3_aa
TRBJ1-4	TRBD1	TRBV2	ASDTGQGRKLF
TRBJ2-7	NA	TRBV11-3	ASSFRGYEQY
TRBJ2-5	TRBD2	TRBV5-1	ASSPGASGSGETQY
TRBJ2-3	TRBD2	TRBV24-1	ATSQLAGDTQY
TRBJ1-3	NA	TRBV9	ASSVYGVDPRNTIY
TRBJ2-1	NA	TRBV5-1	ASSQEGRAATNEQF
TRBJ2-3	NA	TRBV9	ASSVFGGSTDTQY
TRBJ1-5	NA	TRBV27	ASSPSGEPQH
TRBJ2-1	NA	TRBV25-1	ASSEYLGPGGNEQF
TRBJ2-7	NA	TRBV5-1	ASGRQSAYEQY
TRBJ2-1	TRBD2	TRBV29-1	SVRLATNEQF
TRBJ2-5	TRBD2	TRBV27	ASSLRAGGPLEETQY
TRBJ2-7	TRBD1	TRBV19	ASSRRRDRDTYEQY
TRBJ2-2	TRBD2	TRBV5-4	ASSLGSGGARELF
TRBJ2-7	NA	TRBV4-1	ASSHLYEQY
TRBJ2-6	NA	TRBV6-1	ASSEYFGGRSGANVLT
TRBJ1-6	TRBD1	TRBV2	ASSGTANSPLH
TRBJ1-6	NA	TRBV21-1	ASSYLTGDNSPLH
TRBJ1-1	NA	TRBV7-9	ASSLPGMNTEAF
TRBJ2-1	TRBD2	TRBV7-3	ASSLKSGGASEQF
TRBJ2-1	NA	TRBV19	ASSPGTLKF
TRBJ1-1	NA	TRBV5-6	ASSPQGLTEAF
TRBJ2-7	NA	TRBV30	AWQGTRSSYEQY
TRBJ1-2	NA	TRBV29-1	SAATENYGYT
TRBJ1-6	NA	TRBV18	ASSPDSDSPLH
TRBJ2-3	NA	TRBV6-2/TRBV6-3	ASSYSPSGTPTDTQY
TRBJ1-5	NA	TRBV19	GASGVWDQPQH
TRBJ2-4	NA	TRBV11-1	ASSLDRPAKNIQY
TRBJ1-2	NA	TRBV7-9	ASSLRGGLEGYT
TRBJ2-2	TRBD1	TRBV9	ASSGFQGASGELF
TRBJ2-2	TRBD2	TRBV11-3	ASSQRYGRLARAGELF
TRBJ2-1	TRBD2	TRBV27	ASSLGGGRSRSYNEQF
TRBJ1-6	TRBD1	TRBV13	ASSKTGQAGSPLH
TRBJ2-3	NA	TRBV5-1	ASRPNTDTQY
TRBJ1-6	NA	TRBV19	ASSTGLTNSPLH
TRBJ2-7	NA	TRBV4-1	ASTPGRDPYEQY
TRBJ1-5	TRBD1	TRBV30	AWSATGAPGEPQH
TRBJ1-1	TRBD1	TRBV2	ATKGAMSEAF
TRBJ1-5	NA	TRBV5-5	ASSLLPPSSNQPQH
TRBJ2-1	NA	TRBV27	ASSLARSNEQF
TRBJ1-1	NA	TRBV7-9	ASSQRRSEAF
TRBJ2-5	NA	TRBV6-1	ASSEFGETQY
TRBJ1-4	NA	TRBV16	ASSSRTDATNEKLF
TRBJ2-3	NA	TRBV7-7	ASSHLGQF
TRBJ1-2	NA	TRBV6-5	ASSPREAYGYT
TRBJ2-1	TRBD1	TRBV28	ASSSGQDDNGEQF